Below, one T cell receptor (beta chain) is given with its context. CDR3 length: 13 residues. Per germline, CDR1 MNHEY and CDR2 SVGEGT. Trimming removed 6 bases at V and 5 bases at J, with 10 bases between. The data stem from a study of blood T cell repertoires in COVID-19. Using immunoSEQ multiplex PCR, the repertoire was profiled, and TCRdb retains in-frame clones only, with some absent. The sample yields 100,000 to 120,000 clones, about 80% seen once. The genes are TRBV6-2 or TRBV6-3 and TRBJ2-2, with D perhaps matching TRBD1 (6 bases). Sequencing used peripheral blood. This receptor was taken from a woman in her sixties or seventies with acute or convalescent COVID-19. This CDR3 reads CASSNRATGELFF. The CDR3 DNA is TGTGCCAGCAGCAACAGGGCTACCGGGGAGCTGTTTTTT.